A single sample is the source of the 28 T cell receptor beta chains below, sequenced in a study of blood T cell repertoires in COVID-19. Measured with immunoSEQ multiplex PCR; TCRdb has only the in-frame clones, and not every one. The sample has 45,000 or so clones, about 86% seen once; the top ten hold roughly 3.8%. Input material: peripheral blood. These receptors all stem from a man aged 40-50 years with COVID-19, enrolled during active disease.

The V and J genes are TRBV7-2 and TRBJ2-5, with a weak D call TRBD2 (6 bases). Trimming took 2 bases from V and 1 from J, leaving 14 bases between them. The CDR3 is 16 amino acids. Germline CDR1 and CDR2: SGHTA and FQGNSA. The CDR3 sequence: CASSLSGGWFQETQYF. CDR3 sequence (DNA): TGTGCCAGCAGCTTATCCGGGGGATGGTTCCAAGAGACCCAGTACTTC.

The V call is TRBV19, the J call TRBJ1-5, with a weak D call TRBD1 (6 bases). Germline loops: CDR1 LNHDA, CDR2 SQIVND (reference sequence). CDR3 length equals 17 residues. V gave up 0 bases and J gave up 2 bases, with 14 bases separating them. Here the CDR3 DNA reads TGTGCCAGTAGTATAGAACTCCAGGGGAAAGGCAATCAGCCCCAGCATTTT. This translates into CASSIELQGKGNQPQHF.

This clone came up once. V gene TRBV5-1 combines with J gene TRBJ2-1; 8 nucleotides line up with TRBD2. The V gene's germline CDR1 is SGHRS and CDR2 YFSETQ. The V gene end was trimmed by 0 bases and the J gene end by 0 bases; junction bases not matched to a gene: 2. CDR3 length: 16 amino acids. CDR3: CASSLERGSSYNEQFF. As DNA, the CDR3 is TGCGCCAGCAGCTTGGAGCGGGGGAGCTCCTACAATGAGCAGTTCTTC.

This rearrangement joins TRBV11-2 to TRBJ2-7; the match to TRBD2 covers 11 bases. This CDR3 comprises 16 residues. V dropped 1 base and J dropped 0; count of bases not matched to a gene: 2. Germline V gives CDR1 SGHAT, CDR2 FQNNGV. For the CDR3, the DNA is TGTGCCAGCAGCTTAGCCGGGACTAGCGGCTCCTACGAGCAGTACTTC. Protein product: CASSLAGTSGSYEQYF.

The CDR3, as DNA: TGTGCCAGCAGGGCCCTAGCGGGAGGCTCCTACGAGCAGTACTTC. Its protein product is CASRALAGGSYEQYF. The genes are TRBV2 and TRBJ2-7; 11 positions match TRBD2. The V and J ends lost 6 bases and 0 bases, in that order; junction bases with no gene match: 4. The germline CDR1 and CDR2 sequences are SNHLY and FYNNEI. The length of the CDR3 is 15 residues. The entire variable domain, with the rest obtained from reference TRBV2 and TRBJ2-7, is as follows: EPEVTQTPSHQVTQMGQEVILRCVPISNHLYFYWYRQILGQKVEFLVSFYNNEISEKSEIFDDQFSVERPDGSNFTLKIRSTKLEDSAMYFCASRALAGGSYEQYFGPGTRLTVT.

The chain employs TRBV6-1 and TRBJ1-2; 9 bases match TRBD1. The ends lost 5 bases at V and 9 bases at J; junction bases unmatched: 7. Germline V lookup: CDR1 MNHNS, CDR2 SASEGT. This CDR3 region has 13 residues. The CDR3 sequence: CASSSGTGSRYTF. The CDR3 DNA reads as TGTGCCAGCAGTTCGGGGACAGGGTCCCGCTACACCTTC.

Here the CDR3 reads CASSELPPGEKLFF. DNA of the CDR3: TGTGCCAGCAGTGAATTACCCCCAGGGGAAAAACTGTTTTTT. The chain has TRBV25-1 and TRBJ1-4, with D possibly TRBD1 on 5 matching bases. There are 14 residues in the CDR3. In germline, CDR1 is MGHDK, CDR2 SYGVNS. Trimming cost V 1 base and J 8 bases, with 11 bases left between them.

The CDR3 reads CASGMNRDIPEAFF. CDR3 bases: TGCGCCAGCGGAATGAACCGGGACATCCCTGAAGCTTTCTTT. This chain links TRBV10-2 with TRBJ1-1; D is possibly TRBD1 (6 bases). This CDR3 is built from 14 residues. Germline V gene lookup returns CDR1 WSHSY and CDR2 SAAADI. V was trimmed by 8 bases and J by 6 bases, leaving 19 bases between them.

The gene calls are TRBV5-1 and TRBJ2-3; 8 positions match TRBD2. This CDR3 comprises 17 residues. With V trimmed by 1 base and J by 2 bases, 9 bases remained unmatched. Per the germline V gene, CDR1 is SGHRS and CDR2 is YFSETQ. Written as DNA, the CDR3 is TGCGCCAGCAGCTTGCGGGGGGCGCGGGGGGCCACAGATACGCAGTATTTT. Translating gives CASSLRGARGATDTQYF.

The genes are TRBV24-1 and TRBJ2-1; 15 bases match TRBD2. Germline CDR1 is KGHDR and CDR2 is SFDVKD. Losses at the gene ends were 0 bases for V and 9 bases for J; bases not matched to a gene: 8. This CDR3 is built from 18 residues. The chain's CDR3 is CATSDLPGLAGGWAEQFF. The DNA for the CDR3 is TGTGCCACCAGTGATTTGCCGGGACTAGCGGGAGGTTGGGCTGAGCAGTTCTTC.

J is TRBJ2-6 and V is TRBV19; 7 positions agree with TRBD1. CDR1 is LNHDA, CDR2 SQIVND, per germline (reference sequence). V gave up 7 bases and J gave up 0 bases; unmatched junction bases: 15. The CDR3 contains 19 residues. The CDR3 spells CASTPGGAGGSSGANVLTF. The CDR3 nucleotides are TGTGCCAGTACCCCCGGAGGAGCAGGGGGATCCTCTGGGGCCAACGTCCTGACTTTC.

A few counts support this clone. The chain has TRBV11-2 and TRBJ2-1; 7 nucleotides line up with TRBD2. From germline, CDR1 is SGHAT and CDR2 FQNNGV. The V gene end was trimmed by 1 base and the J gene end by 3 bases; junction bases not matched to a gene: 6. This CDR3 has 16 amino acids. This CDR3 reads CASSLATSSLYNEQFF. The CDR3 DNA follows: TGTGCCAGCAGCTTAGCGACTAGCTCCCTCTACAATGAGCAGTTCTTC.

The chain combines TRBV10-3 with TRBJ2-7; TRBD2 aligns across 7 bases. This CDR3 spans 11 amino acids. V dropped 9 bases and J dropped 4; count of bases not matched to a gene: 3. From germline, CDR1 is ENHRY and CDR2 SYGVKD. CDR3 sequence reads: CAISSGYEQYF. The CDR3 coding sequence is TGTGCCATTTCTAGCGGTTACGAGCAGTACTTC.

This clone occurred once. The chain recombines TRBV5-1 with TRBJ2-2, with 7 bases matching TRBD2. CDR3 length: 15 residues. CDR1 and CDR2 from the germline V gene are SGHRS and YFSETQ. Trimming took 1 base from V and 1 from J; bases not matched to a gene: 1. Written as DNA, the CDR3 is TGCGCCAGCAGCTTGAAGCGGGAGAACACCGGGGAGCTGTTTTTT. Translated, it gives CASSLKRENTGELFF. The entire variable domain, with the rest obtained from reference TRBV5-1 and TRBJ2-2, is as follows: KAGVTQTPRYLIKTRGQQVTLSCSPISGHRSVSWYQQTPGQGLQFLFEYFSETQRNKGNFPGRFSGRQFSNSRSEMNVSTLELGDSALYLCASSLKRENTGELFFGEGSRLTVL.

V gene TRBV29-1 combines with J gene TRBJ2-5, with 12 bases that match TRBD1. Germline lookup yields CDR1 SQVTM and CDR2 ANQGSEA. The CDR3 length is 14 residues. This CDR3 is CSAEGDRGPETQYF. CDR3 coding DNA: TGCAGTGCCGAGGGGGACAGGGGGCCAGAGACCCAGTACTTC.

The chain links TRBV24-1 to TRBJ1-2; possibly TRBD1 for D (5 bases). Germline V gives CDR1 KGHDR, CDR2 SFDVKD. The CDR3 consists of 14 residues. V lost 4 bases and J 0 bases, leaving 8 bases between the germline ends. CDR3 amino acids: CATSEPTANYGYTF. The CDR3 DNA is TGTGCCACCAGTGAGCCGACAGCTAACTATGGCTACACCTTC.

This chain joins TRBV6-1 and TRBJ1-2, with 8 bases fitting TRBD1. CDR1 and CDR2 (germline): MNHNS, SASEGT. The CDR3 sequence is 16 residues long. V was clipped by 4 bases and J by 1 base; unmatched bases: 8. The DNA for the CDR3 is TGTGCCAGCAGTGTTGGACAGGGAACTGGTAACTATGGCTACACCTTC. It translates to CASSVGQGTGNYGYTF.

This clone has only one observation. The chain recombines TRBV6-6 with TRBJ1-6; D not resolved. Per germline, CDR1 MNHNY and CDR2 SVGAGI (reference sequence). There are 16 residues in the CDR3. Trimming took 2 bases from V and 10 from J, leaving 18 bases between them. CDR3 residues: CASSYGNQARGSPLHF. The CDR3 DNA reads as TGTGCCAGCAGTTACGGGAACCAGGCGCGCGGGTCACCCCTCCACTTT.

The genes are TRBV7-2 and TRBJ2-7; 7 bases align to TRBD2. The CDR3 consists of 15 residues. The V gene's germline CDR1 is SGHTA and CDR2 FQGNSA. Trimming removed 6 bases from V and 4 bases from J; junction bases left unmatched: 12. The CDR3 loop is CASREASGATYEQYF. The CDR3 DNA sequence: TGTGCCAGCAGGGAGGCCAGCGGGGCAACATACGAGCAGTACTTC.

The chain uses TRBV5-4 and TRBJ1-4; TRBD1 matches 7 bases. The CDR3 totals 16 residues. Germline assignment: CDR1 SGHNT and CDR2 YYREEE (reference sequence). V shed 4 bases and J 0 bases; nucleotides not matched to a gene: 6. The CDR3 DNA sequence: TGTGCCAGCAGCCCAGGGACAGCTGCAACTAATGAAAAACTGTTTTTT. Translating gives CASSPGTAATNEKLFF.

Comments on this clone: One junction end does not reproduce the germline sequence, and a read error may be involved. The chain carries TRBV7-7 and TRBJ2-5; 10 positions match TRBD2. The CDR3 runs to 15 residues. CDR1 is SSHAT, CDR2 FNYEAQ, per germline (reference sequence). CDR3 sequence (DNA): TGTGCTAGCAGCTTGGAAGCGGGGGGGCAAGAGACCCAGTACTTC. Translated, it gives CASSLEAGGQETQYF.

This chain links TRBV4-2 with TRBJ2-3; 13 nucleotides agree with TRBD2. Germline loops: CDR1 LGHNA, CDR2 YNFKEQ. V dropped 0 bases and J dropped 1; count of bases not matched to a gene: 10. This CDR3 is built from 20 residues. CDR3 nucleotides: TGTGCCAGCAGCCAAGATAATCGACAGGGACTAGCGGGACGCACAGATACGCAGTATTTT. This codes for CASSQDNRQGLAGRTDTQYF.

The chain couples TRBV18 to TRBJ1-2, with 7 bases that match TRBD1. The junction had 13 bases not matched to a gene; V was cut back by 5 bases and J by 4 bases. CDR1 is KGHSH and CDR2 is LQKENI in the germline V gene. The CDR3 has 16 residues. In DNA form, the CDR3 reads TGTGCCAGCTCAACCCCGACAGGGAGCTCCAGCTATGGCTACACCTTC. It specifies CASSTPTGSSSYGYTF.

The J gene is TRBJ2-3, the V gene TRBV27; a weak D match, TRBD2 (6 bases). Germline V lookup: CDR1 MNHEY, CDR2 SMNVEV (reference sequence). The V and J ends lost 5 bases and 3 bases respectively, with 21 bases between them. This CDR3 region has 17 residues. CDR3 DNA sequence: TGTGCCAGCAGTACGTCATTAGCGGAGGGGCAGACAGATACGCAGTATTTT. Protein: CASSTSLAEGQTDTQYF.

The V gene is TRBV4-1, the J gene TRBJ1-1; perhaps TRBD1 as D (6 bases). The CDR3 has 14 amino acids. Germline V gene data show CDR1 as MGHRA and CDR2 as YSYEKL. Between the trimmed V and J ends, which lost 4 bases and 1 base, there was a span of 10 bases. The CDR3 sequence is CASSLGAGNTEAFF. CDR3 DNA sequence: TGCGCCAGCAGCCTGGGGGCAGGGAACACTGAAGCTTTCTTT.

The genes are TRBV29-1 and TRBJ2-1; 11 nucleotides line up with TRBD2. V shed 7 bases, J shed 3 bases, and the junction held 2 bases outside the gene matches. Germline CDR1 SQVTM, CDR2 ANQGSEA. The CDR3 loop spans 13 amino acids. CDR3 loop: CSGTSGSYNEQFF. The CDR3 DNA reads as TGCAGCGGAACTAGCGGGAGCTACAATGAGCAGTTCTTC.

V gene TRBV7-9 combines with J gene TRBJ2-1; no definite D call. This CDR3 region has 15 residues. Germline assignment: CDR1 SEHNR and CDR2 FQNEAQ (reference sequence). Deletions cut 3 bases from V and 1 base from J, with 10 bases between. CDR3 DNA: TGTGCCAGCAGCTTCAAGTCTAGTTCCTACAATGAGCAGTTCTTC. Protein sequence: CASSFKSSSYNEQFF.

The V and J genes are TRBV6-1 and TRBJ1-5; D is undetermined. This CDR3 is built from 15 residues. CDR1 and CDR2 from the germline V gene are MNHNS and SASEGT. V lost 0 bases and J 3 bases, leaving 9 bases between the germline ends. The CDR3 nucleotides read TGTGCCAGCAGTGAAGCGCACACTACCAATCAGCCCCAGCATTTT. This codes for CASSEAHTTNQPQHF.